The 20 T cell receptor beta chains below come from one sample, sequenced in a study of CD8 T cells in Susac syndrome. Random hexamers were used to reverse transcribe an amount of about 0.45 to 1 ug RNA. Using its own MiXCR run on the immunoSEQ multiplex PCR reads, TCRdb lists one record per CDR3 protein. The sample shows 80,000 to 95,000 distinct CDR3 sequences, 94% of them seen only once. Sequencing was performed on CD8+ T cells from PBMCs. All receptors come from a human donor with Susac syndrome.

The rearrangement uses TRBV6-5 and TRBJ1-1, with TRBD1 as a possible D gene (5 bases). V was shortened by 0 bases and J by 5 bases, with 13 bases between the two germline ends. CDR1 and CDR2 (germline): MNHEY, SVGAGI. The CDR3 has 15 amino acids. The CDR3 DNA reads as TGTGCCAGCAGTTACTCGGGACTTGATGAGACTGAAGCTTTCTTT. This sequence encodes CASSYSGLDETEAFF.

The CDR3 nucleotides are TGTGCCAGCAGCGTAGACGGGACATTTGGCTACGAGCAGTACTTC. This sequence encodes CASSVDGTFGYEQYF. The V gene is TRBV9, the J gene TRBJ2-7, with D perhaps matching TRBD1 (6 bases). The CDR3 length is 15 residues. Germline assignment: CDR1 SGDLS and CDR2 YYNGEE. The V and J ends lost 0 bases and 3 bases respectively, with 13 bases between them.

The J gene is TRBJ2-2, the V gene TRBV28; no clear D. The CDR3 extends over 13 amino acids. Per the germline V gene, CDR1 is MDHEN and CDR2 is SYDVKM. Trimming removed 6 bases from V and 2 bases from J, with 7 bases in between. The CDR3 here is CASRTLNTGELFF. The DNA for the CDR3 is TGTGCCAGCAGGACCCTAAACACCGGGGAGCTGTTTTTT.

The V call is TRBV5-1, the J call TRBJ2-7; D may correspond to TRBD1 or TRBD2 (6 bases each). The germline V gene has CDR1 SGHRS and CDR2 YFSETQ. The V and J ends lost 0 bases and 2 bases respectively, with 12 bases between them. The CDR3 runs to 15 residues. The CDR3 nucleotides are TGCGCCAGCAGCTTGGATACAGGGAGGACCTACGAGCAGTACTTC. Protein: CASSLDTGRTYEQYF.

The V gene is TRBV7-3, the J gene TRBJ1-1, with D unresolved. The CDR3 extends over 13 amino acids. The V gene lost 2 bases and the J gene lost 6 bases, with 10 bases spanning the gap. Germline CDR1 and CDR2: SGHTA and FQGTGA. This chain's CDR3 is CASSLSVTAEAFF. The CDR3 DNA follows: TGTGCCAGCAGCTTATCAGTCACGGCTGAAGCTTTCTTT.

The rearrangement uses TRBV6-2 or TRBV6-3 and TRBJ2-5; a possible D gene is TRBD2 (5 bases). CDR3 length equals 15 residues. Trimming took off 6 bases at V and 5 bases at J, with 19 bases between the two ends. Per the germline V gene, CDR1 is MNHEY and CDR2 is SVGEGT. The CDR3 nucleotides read TGTGCCAGCAGCCGAGGTAATCGGGATTCGGAGACCCAGTACTTC. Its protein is CASSRGNRDSETQYF.

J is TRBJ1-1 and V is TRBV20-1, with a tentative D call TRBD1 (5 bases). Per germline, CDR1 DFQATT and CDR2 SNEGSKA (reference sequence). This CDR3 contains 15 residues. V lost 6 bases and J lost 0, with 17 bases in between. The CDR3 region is CSALGVDIVNTEAFF. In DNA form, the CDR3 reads TGCAGTGCCTTAGGGGTCGACATCGTGAACACTGAAGCTTTCTTT.

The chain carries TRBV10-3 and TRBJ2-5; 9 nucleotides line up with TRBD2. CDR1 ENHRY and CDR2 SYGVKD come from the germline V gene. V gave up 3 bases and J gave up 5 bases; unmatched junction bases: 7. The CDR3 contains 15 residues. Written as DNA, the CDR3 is TGTGCCATCAGTGACTTAGCGGGAGTACTGGAGACCCAGTACTTC. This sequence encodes CAISDLAGVLETQYF.

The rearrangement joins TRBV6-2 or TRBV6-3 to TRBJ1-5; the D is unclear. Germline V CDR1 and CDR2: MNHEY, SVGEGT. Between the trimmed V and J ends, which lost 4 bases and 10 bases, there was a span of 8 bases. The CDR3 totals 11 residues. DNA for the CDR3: TGTGCCAGCAGTTTCCCCAGCCCCCAGCATTTT. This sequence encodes CASSFPSPQHF.

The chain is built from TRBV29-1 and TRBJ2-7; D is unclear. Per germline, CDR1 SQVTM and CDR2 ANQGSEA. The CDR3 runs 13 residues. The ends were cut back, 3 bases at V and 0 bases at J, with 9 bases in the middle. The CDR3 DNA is TGCAGCGTTGAGGGTCAGAACTCCTACGAGCAGTACTTC. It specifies CSVEGQNSYEQYF.

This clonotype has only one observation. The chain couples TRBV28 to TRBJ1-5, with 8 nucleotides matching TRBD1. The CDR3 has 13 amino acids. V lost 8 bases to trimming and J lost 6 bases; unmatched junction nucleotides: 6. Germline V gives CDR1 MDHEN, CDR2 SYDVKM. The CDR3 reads CASAEQGAQPQHF. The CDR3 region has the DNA TGTGCCAGCGCTGAGCAGGGGGCTCAGCCCCAGCATTTT.

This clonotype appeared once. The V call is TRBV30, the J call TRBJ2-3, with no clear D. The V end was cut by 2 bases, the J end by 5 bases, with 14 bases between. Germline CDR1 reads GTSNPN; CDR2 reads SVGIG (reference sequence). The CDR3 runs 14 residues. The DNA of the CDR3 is TGTGCCTGGAGTTCCATTCTTTTAGAAGATACGCAGTATTTT. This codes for CAWSSILLEDTQYF.

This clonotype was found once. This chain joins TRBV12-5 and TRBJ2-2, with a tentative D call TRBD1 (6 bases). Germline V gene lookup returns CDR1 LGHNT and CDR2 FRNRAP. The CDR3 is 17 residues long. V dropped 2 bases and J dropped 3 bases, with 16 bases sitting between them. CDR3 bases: TGTGCTAGTGGTTTGTTTAACAGGGATTCGGACACCGGGGAGCTGTTTTTT. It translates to CASGLFNRDSDTGELFF.

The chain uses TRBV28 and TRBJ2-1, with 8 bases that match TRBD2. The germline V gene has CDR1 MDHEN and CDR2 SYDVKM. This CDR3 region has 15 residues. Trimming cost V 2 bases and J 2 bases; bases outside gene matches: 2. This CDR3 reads CASSLTGGPYNEQFF. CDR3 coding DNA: TGTGCCAGCAGTTTAACGGGAGGGCCCTACAATGAGCAGTTCTTC.

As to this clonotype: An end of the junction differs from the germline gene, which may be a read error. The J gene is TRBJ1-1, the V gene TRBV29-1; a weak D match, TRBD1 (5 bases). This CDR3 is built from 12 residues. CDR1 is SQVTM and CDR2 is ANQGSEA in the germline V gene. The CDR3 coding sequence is TGCAGCGTTGAGGGGGAACAGCCTGAAGTTTTCTTT. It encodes CSVEGEQPEVFF.

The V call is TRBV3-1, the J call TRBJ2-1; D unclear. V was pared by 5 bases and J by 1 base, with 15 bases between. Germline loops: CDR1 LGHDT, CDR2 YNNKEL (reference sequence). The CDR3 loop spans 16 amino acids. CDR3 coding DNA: TGTGCCAGCAGCTCCAAGGAGTTTGAGTCCTACAATGAGCAGTTCTTC. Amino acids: CASSSKEFESYNEQFF.

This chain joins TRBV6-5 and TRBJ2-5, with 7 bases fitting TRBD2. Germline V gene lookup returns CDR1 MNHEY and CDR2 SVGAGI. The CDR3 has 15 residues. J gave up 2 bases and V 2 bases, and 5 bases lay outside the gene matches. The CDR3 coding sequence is TGTGCCAGCAGTTACGATCCAGCGGGACAAGAGACCCAGTACTTC. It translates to CASSYDPAGQETQYF.

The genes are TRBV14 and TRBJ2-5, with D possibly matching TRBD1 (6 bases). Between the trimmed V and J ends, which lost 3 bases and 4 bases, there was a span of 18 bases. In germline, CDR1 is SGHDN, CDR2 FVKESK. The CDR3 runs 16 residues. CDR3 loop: CASSQTGQHSRETQYF. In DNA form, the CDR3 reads TGTGCCAGCAGCCAGACAGGACAGCACTCGCGAGAGACCCAGTACTTC.

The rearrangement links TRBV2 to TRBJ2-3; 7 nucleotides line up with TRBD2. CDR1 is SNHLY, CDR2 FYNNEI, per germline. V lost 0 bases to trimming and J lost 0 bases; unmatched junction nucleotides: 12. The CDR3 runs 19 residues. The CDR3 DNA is TGTGCCAGCAGTGAAGCGGCTAGCGGTAAAAGCCTTAGCACAGATACGCAGTATTTT. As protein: CASSEAASGKSLSTDTQYF.

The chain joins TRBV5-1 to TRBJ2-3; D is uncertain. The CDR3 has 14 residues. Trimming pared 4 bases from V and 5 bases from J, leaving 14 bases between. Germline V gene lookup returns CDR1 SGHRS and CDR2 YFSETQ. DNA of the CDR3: TGCGCCAGCAGCCCAAACCCTGCGGTAGATACGCAGTATTTT. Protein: CASSPNPAVDTQYF.